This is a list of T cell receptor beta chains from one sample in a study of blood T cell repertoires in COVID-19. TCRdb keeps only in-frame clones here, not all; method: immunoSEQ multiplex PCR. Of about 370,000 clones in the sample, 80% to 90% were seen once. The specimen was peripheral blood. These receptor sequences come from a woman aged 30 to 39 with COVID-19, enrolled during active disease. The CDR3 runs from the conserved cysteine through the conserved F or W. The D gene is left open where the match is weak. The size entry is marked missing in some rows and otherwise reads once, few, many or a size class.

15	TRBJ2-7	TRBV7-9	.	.	TGTGCCAGCAGCTTGGAGGGACCGAGAACTTGGGAGCAGTACTTC	CASSLEGPRTWEQYF
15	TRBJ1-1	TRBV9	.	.	TGTGCCAGCAGCGTAGGGTCAGGACAGAACACTGAAGCTTTCTTT	CASSVGSGQNTEAFF
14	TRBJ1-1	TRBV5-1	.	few	TGCGCCAGCAGCTTAGGACAGATGAACACTGAAGCTTTCTTT	CASSLGQMNTEAFF
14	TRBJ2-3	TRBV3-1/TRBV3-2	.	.	TGTGCCAGCAGCGGGTGGGAGATCGCAGATACGCAGTATTTT	CASSGWEIADTQYF
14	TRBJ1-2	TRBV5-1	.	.	TGCGCCAGCAGCTTGGCCGGCAGGGCGGGGGGCTACACCTTC	CASSLAGRAGGYTF
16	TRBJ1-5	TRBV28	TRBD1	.	TGTGCCAGCAGTTTATGGCCGGGACAGGATAATCAGCCCCAGCATTTT	CASSLWPGQDNQPQHF
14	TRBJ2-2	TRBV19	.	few	TGTGCCAGTAGTATCGGGCAGGGGACCTGGGAGCTGTTTTTT	CASSIGQGTWELFF
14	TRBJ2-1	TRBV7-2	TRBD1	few	TGTGCCAGCAGCCGCCTGGGACAGGGCAATGAGCAGTTCTTC	CASSRLGQGNEQFF
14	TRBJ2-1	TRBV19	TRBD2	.	TGTGCCAGTAGTGAACTAGCGGTCGCTGATGAGCAGTTCTTC	CASSELAVADEQFF
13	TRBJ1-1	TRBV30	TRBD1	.	TGTGCCTGGGGGGGACAGCTGAACACTGAAGCTTTCTTT	CAWGGQLNTEAFF
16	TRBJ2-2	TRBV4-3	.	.	TGCGCCAGCAGCCCTCAGATAGGGGGAAACACCGGGGAGCTGTTTTTT	CASSPQIGGNTGELFF
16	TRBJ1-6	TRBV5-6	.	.	TGTGCCAGCAGCGTAACAGGGCGCCCCTATAATTCACCCCTCCACTTT	CASSVTGRPYNSPLHF
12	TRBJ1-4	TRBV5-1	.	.	TGCGCCAGCAGGGGAGGTAATGAAAAACTGTTTTTT	CASRGGNEKLFF
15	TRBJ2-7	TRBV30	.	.	TGTGCCTGGAGTGTACGCAGGGCCCGCTCCTACGAGCAGTACTTC	CAWSVRRARSYEQYF
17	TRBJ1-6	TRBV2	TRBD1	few	TGTGCCAGCTCTCCGGACAGGGCGAGCTCCTATAATTCACCCCTCCACTTT	CASSPDRASSYNSPLHF